Detailed here is one T cell receptor beta chain. The ends were cut back, 8 bases at V and 0 bases at J, with 11 bases in the middle. There are 14 residues in the CDR3. CDR1 KGHSH and CDR2 LQKENI come from the germline V gene. The sample is drawn from a study of cytomegalovirus exposure and HLA in healthy donors. At the level of the study: T cells numbering about 200 million yielded around 120 million unique TCR beta sequences in an earlier analysis.

The PCR used 60 Vbeta and 13 Jbeta primers. Using immunoSEQ multiplex PCR, the repertoire was profiled, and TCRdb retains in-frame clones only, with some absent. This table holds some 110,000 clones. The TCR was taken from a man younger than 40 in good health and CMV-seronegative. The chain joins TRBV18 to TRBJ1-5; possible D gene TRBD1, 5 bases. The sequencing sample was made of PBMCs. CDR3 residues: CASRGFSSNQPQHF. The CDR3 coding sequence is TGTGCCAGCCGGGGGTTTTCTAGCAATCAGCCCCAGCATTTT. The variable domain in full, completed from reference TRBV18 and TRBJ1-5, reads NAGVMQNPRHLVRRRGQEARLRCSPMKGHSHVYWYRQLPEEGLKFMVYLQKENIIDESGMPKERFSAEFPKEGPSILRIQQVVRGDSAAYFCASRGFSSNQPQHFGDGTRLSIL.